The present TCR beta chain was sequenced within a study of Tregs in tolerant kidney transplant recipients. Study-level findings and limits: Expanding Tregs on activated donor B cells appeared to best identify donor-specific TCRbeta clones. No direct test of biological reproducibility was done here.

Comment on this clone: No antigen is known for it. The identical CDR3 is also encoded by other nucleotide sequences in the sample.

The germline CDR1 and CDR2 sequences are SGHRS and YFSETQ. Unmatched junction bases numbered 1, after V lost 2 bases and J lost 2 bases. The length of the CDR3 is 15 residues. Thawed PBMCs were FACS-sorted into unstimulated CD4+CD25+CD127- regulatory T cells, CD4+CD25- non-regulatory cells, CD4 and CD8 cells. Regulatory T cells were sorted from thawed PBMCs rested overnight at 37°C with about 210 IU/ml IL-2. Using immunoSEQ multiplex PCR, the repertoire was profiled, and TCRdb retains in-frame clones only, with some absent. This table has 40,000 to 50,000 clones, 91% appearing once. Sequencing input: Tregs from blood. The sequence was obtained from a human donor in good health. The chain joins TRBV5-1 to TRBJ1-5, with 10 bases that match TRBD1. As DNA, the CDR3 is TGCGCCAGCAGCTTAGGGACAGGGGGCAATCAGCCCCAGCATTTT. Translation gives CASSLGTGGNQPQHF.